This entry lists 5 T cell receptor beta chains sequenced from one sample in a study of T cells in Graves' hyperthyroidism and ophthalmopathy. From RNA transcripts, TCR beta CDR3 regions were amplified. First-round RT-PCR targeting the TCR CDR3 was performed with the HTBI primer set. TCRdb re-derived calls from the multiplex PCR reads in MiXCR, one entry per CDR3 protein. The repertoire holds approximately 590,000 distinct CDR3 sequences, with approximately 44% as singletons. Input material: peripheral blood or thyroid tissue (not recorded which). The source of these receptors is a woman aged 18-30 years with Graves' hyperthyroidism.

The CDR3 protein is CSVSPGQGISYEQYF. Written as DNA, the CDR3 is TGCAGCGTATCCCCGGGACAGGGTATTTCCTACGAGCAGTACTTC. The chain uses TRBV29-1 and TRBJ2-7; 9 nucleotides line up with TRBD1. V lost 6 bases, J lost 1 base, and 10 bases stayed unmatched. The CDR3 is 15 residues long. The germline V gene encodes CDR1 SQVTM and CDR2 ANQGSEA.

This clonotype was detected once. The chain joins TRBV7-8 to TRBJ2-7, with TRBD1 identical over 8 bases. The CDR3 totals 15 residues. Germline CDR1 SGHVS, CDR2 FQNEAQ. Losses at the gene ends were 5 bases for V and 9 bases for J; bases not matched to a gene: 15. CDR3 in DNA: TGTGCCAGCAGCACGGACAGGGAGGCGAGCCACGGGCAGTACTTC. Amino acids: CASSTDREASHGQYF.

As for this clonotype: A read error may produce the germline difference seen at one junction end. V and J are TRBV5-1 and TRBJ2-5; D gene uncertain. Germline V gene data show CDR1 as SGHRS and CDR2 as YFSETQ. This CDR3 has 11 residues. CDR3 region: CASSFQETQNF. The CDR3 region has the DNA TGTGCCAGCAGCTTTCAAGAGACCCAGAACTTC. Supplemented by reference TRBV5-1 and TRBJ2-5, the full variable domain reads KAGVTQTPRYLIKTRGQQVTLSCSPISGHRSVSWYQQTPGQGLQFLFEYFSETQRNKGNFPGRFSGRQFSNSRSEMNVSTLELGDSALYLCASSFQETQNFGPGTRLLVL.

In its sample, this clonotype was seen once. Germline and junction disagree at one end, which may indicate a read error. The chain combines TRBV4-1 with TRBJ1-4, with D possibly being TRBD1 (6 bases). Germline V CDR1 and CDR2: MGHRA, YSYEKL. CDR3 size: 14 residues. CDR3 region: CASSQLGQIEKLFF. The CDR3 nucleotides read TGTGCCAGCAGCCAACTAGGACAGATTGAAAAACTGTTTTTT.

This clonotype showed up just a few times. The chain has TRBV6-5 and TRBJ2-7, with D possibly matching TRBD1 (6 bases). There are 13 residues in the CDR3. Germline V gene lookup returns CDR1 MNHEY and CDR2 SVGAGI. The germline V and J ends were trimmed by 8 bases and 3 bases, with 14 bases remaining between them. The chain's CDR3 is CASGRQAGYEQYF. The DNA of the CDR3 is TGTGCCAGCGGAAGACAGGCGGGCTACGAGCAGTACTTC.